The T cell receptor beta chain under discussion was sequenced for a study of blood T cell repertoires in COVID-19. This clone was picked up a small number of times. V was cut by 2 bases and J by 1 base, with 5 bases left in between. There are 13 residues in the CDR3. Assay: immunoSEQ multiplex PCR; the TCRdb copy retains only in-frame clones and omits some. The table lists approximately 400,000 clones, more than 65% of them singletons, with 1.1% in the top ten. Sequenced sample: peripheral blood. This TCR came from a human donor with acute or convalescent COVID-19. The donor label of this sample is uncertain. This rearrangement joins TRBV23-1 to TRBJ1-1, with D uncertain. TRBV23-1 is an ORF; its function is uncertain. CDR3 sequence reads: CASSQEGNTEAFF. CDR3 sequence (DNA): TGCGCCAGCAGTCAAGAGGGGAACACTGAAGCTTTCTTT.